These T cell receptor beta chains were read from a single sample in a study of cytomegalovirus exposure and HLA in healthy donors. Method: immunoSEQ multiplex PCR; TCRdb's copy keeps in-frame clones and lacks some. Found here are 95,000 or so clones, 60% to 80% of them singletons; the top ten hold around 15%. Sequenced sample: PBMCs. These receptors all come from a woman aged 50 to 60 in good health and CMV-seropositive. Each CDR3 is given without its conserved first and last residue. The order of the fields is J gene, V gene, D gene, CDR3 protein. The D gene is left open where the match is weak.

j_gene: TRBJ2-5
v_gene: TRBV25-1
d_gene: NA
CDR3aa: ASSVVEETQY

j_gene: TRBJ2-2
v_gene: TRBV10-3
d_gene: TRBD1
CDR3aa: AITYRGNTGELF

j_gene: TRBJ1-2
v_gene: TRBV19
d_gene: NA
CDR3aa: ASSTTGSLYGYT

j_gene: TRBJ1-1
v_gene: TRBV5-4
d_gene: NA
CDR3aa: ASSFAGGGTEAF

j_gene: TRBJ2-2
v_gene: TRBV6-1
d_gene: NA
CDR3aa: ASSDWSGSNTGELF

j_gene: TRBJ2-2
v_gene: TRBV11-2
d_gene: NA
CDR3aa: ASSPRLLGAAGELF

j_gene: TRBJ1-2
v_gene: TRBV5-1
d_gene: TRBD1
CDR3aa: ASSYGQDVYGYT

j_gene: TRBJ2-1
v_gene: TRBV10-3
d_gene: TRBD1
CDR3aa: AISESAGTGGRNEQF

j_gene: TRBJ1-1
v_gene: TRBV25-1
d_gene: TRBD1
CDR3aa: ASSRDRMGTEAF

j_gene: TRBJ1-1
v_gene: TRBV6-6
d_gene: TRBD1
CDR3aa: ASGRGRGDEAF

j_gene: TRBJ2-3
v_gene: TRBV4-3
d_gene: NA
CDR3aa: ASSQVANPTHTDTQY

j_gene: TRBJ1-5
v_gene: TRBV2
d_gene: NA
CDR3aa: ASSGTVHSNQPQH

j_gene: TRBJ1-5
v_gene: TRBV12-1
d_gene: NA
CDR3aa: ASSQRDRGQPQH

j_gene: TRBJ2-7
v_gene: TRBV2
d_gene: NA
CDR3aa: SNRFGAYEQY

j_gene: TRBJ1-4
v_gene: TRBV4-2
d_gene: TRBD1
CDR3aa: ASSQKGQAFEKLF

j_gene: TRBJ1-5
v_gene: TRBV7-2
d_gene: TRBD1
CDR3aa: ASSLDRGKNQPQH

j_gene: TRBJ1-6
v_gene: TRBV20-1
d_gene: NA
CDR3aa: SARTVALH

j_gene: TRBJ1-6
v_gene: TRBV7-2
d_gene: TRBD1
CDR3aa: ASSRDRRNNSPLH

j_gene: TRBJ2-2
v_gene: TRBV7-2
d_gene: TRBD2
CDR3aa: ASSLVASSGSSTGELF

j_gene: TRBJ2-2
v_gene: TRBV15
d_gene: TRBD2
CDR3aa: ATRGRREGLAGELF

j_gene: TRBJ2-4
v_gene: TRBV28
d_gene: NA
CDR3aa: ASSLSIRGVGDKNIQY

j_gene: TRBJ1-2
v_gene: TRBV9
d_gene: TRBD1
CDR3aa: ASSFGTGSLGGYT

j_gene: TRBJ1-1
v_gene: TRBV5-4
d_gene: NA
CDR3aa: ASSLGHLNTEAF

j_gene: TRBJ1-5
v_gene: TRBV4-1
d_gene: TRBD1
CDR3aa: ASSQVRVGQFNQPQH

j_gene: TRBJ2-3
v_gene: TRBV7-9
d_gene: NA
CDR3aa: ASSLEKAGGDTQY

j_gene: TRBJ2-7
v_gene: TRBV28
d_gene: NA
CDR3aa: AIAATAYEQY

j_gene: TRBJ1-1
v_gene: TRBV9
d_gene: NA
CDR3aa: ASSVRGDMNTEAF

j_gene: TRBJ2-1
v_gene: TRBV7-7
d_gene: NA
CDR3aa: ASSFGPGDVGEQF

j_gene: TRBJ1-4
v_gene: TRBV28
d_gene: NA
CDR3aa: ASRGQGNEKLF

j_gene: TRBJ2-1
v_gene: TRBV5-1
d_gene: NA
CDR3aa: ASSSNDFVTYNEQF

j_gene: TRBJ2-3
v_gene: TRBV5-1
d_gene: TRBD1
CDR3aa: ASSLWDRDTDTQY

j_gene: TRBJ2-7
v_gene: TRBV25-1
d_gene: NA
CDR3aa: ASTDLGTSEQY

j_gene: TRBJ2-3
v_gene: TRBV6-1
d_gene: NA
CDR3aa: ASSGNTDTQY

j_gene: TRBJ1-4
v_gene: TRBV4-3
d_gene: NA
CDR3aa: ASSQDLGTRGEKLF

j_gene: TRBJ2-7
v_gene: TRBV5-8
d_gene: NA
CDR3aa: ASRMTGQGTREQY

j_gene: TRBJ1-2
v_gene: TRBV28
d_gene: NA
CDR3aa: ASSPMTRKGYT

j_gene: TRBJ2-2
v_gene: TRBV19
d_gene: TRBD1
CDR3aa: ASSPDRDDTGELF

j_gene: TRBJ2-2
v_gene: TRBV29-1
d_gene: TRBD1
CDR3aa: SVRTGRTGELF

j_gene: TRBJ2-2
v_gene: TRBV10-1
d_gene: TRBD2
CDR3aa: ASRGVIRRERDTGELF

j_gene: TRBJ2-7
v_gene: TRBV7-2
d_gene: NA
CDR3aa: ASSLASGAREQY

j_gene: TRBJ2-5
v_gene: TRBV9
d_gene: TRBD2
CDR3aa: ASSVTGTSGRDQTQY

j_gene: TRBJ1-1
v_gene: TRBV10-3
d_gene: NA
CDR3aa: AISESERGNTEAF

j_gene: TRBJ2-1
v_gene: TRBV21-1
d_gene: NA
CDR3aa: ASSPRTRLAGVSYNEQF

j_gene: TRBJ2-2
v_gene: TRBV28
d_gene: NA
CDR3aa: ASDGRNTGELF

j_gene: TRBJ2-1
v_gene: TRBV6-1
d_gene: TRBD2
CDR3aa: ASSPSGRAFDEQF

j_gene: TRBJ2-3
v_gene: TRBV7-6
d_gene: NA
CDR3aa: ASSPTRGTDTQY

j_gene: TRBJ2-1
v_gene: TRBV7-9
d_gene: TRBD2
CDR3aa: ASSPGLAGVNEQF

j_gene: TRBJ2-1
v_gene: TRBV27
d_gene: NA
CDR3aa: ASSRHGGRRNNEQF